This entry lists 11 T cell receptor beta chains sequenced from one sample in a study of blood T cell repertoires in COVID-19. The table came from immunoSEQ multiplex PCR; TCRdb's copy has only in-frame clones and leaves some out. The data contain around 140,000 clones, approximately 84% of them singletons. What was sequenced was peripheral blood. These receptors were obtained from an elderly woman with acute or convalescent COVID-19.

The chain recombines TRBV18 with TRBJ1-5; D uncertain. The CDR3 has 15 residues. CDR1 and CDR2 from the germline V gene are KGHSH and LQKENI. The V end lost 2 bases, the J end lost 4 bases, and 12 bases lay between the germline ends. CDR3 sequence (DNA): TGTGCCAGCTCACCAAGCGCGAACGGGAATCAGCCCCAGCATTTT. Protein: CASSPSANGNQPQHF.

V and J are TRBV6-1 and TRBJ2-3, with 10 bases matching TRBD2. V lost 4 bases, J lost 0 bases, and 7 bases stayed unmatched. Germline lookup yields CDR1 MNHNS and CDR2 SASEGT. The CDR3 is made up of 17 amino acids. CDR3 sequence reads: CASSGGTSASSTDTQYF. The CDR3 DNA sequence: TGTGCCAGCAGTGGAGGGACTAGCGCATCTAGCACAGATACGCAGTATTTT.

The chain combines TRBV3-1 (or the pseudogene TRBV3-2) with TRBJ1-2; TRBD1 might be the D (5 bases). The ends were cut back, 1 base at V and 6 bases at J, with 12 bases in the middle. Germline V gene sequence: CDR1 LGHDT, CDR2 YNNKEL (reference sequence). This CDR3 spans 14 amino acids. This CDR3 is CASSQAGRIDGYTF. The CDR3 DNA follows: TGTGCCAGCAGCCAAGCAGGGCGGATTGATGGCTACACCTTC.

This sequence joins TRBV7-6 and TRBJ2-1; 16 bases agree with TRBD2. The CDR3 has 15 residues. The junction had 2 bases not matched to a gene; V was cut back by 4 bases and J by 8 bases. Germline loops: CDR1 SGHVS, CDR2 FNYEAQ. CDR3 nucleotide sequence: TGTGCCAGCAGCTCTGGGACTAGCGGGGGGGATGAGCAGTTCTTC. It codes for CASSSGTSGGDEQFF.

This chain joins TRBV4-1 and TRBJ1-1, with D unresolved. Germline V lookup: CDR1 MGHRA, CDR2 YSYEKL. The CDR3 has 15 amino acids. V was cut by 0 bases and J by 4 bases, with 12 bases left in between. In DNA, the CDR3 is TGCGCCAGCAGCCAAGATTTCCGGGTAATCACTGAAGCTTTCTTT. It codes for CASSQDFRVITEAFF.

The rearrangement joins TRBV13 to TRBJ2-2; the D gene is possibly TRBD1 (6 bases). Germline V CDR1 and CDR2: PRHDT, FYEKMQ (reference sequence). The V end was cut by 5 bases, the J end by 2 bases, with 15 bases between. The CDR3 loop spans 16 amino acids. The CDR3 here is CASSHRVTANTGELFF. In DNA form, the CDR3 reads TGTGCCAGCAGCCACAGGGTGACAGCTAACACCGGGGAGCTGTTTTTT.

J is TRBJ2-1 and V is TRBV4-3; 7 bases line up with TRBD1. The CDR3 length is 15 residues. Germline V gene data show CDR1 as LGHNA and CDR2 as YSLEER. With V trimmed by 2 bases and J by 7 bases, 8 bases remained unmatched. The CDR3 reads CASSQTIGGMNEQFF. CDR3 in DNA: TGCGCCAGCAGCCAAACGATAGGGGGCATGAATGAGCAGTTCTTC.

The gene calls are TRBV5-5 and TRBJ1-6; D ambiguous. Looked up from germline, CDR1 is SGHKS and CDR2 is YYEKEE (reference sequence). This CDR3 region has 14 residues. V was pared by 0 bases and J by 9 bases, with 10 bases between. The CDR3 bases are TGTGCCAGCAGCTTGGAGACCCCAGGTTCACCCCTCCACTTT. Encoded protein: CASSLETPGSPLHF.

The rearrangement uses TRBV7-2 and TRBJ1-5; 7 bases match TRBD1. The CDR3 totals 15 residues. Germline-derived CDR1 and CDR2 are SGHTA and FQGNSA. V dropped 4 bases and J dropped 0; count of bases not matched to a gene: 3. The CDR3 region is CASSSQGTSNQPQHF. The CDR3 DNA reads as TGTGCCAGCAGCTCACAGGGGACTAGCAATCAGCCCCAGCATTTT.

This chain connects TRBV15 to TRBJ2-1; TRBD2 agrees at 16 bases. Germline-derived CDR1 and CDR2 are LNHNV and YYDKDF (reference sequence). This CDR3 is built from 21 residues. Trimming removed 0 bases from V and 7 bases from J; junction bases left unmatched: 15. The CDR3 loop is CATSRESPGLAGGPGGNEQFF. For the CDR3, the DNA is TGTGCCACCAGCAGAGAGTCCCCGGGACTAGCGGGAGGGCCCGGGGGGAATGAGCAGTTCTTC.

This clone was counted between two and nine times. The chain couples TRBV30 to TRBJ1-6; D remains ambiguous. V was cut by 2 bases and J by 9 bases, with 11 bases left in between. Germline assignment: CDR1 GTSNPN and CDR2 SVGIG (reference sequence). The CDR3 contains 13 residues. The DNA for the CDR3 is TGTGCCTGGAGTATTGGAGGGCCTTCACCCCTCCACTTT. Its translation: CAWSIGGPSPLHF. The whole variable domain, remainder taken from reference TRBV30 and TRBJ1-6, is SQTIHQWPATLVQPVGSPLSLECTVEGTSNPNLYWYRQAAGRGLQLLFYSVGIGQISSEVPQNLSASRPQDRQFILSSKKLLLSDSGFYLCAWSIGGPSPLHFGNGTRLTVT.